Sequencing of this T cell receptor (beta chain) was carried out in a study of blood T cell repertoires in COVID-19. The CDR3 totals 13 residues. The V and J ends lost 6 bases and 4 bases respectively, with 12 bases between them. Germline CDR1 and CDR2: ENHRY and SYGVKD. Here immunoSEQ multiplex PCR was the method, and the copy in TCRdb shows in-frame clones only, minus some. Of 92,000 or so clones listed, less than 80% are singletons. The source is a woman aged 80 or over with acute or convalescent COVID-19. This chain joins TRBV10-3 and TRBJ1-2, with a tentative D call TRBD1 (5 bases). The sample comprised peripheral blood. CDR3 protein: CAIRGGGLYGYTF. CDR3 bases: TGTGCCATCAGGGGTGGGGGACTCTATGGCTACACCTTC.